Below, 23 T cell receptor beta chains from the same sample are listed, as sequenced in a study of T cell repertoires in cytomegalovirus infection. TCRdb fed the reads into MiXCR, producing one record per CDR3 protein. The sample has some 920,000 distinct CDR3 sequences, roughly 30% seen once. Their specific antigens are unknown. The sample in question was cultured CD8+ T cells from PBMCs, obtained from culture after CMV antigen stimulation. These receptors all stem from a human donor in good health (CMV status not recorded). Some clones in this sample may be carry-over from other donors' samples.

V gene TRBV7-8 combines with J gene TRBJ2-7; 10 nucleotides align to TRBD1. The CDR3 extends over 15 amino acids. The V and J ends lost 5 bases and 4 bases, in that order; junction bases with no gene match: 8. Germline lookup yields CDR1 SGHVS and CDR2 FQNEAQ. CDR3 DNA: TGTGCCAGCAGCCCGCGGGGGGACAGGGGTTACGAGCAGTACTTC. Its translation: CASSPRGDRGYEQYF. Together with reference TRBV7-8 and TRBJ2-7, the CDR3 gives the full variable domain: GAGVSQSPRYKVAKRGQDVALRCDPISGHVSLFWYQQALGQGPEFLTYFQNEAQLDKSGLPSDRFFAERPEGSVSTLKIQRTQQEDSAVYLCASSPRGDRGYEQYFGPGTRLTVT.

The genes are TRBV20-1 and TRBJ1-2; D unresolved. V was trimmed by 0 bases and J by 4 bases, leaving 12 bases between them. The germline CDR1 and CDR2 sequences are DFQATT and SNEGSKA (reference sequence). The CDR3 consists of 14 residues. The chain's CDR3 is CSAREPSAAYGYTF. The DNA for the CDR3 is TGCAGTGCTAGAGAACCCTCGGCCGCCTATGGCTACACCTTC.

The V call is TRBV7-9, the J call TRBJ2-3; D might be TRBD2 (5 bases). Trimming shortened V by 7 bases and J by 6 bases, and 17 bases separated the two germline ends. This CDR3 spans 14 amino acids. Germline CDR1 reads SEHNR; CDR2 reads FQNEAQ (reference sequence). The CDR3 sequence: CASTPDSPRDTQYF. For the CDR3, the DNA is TGTGCCAGCACACCGGACTCGCCAAGGGATACGCAGTATTTT.

The genes are TRBV11-3 and TRBJ2-5, with 13 positions matching TRBD2. After removal of 5 bases from V and 5 bases from J, the junction contained 5 bases not matched to a gene. CDR3 length: 15 amino acids. CDR1 and CDR2 (germline): SGHNT, YENEEA. The CDR3 loop reads CASSMGLAGRETQYF. The CDR3 DNA reads as TGTGCCAGCAGCATGGGACTAGCGGGGAGGGAGACCCAGTACTTC.

The chain links TRBV10-2 to TRBJ1-1; the D gene is possibly TRBD1 (6 bases). The germline V gene encodes CDR1 WSHSY and CDR2 SAAADI. This CDR3 is 18 amino acids long. V lost 0 bases, J lost 0 bases, and 17 bases lay in between. In DNA, the CDR3 is TGCGCCAGCAGTGAGTCACCGTGGACAGAAAGAATGAACACTGAAGCTTTCTTT. Translated: CASSESPWTERMNTEAFF.

The chain links TRBV5-6 to TRBJ2-2; either TRBD1 or TRBD2 may fit D (6 bases each). The V end was cut by 1 base, the J end by 0 bases, with 31 bases between. The length of the CDR3 is 23 residues. From germline, CDR1 is SGHDT and CDR2 YYEEEE. The chain's CDR3 is CASSLLVRGRGGWGETNTGELFF. CDR3 nucleotides: TGTGCCAGCAGCTTGTTGGTTCGCGGACGAGGGGGTTGGGGGGAAACGAACACCGGGGAGCTGTTTTTT.

A few counts support this clonotype. The chain carries TRBV27 and TRBJ1-6; 10 bases align to TRBD1. Germline CDR1 MNHEY, CDR2 SMNVEV (reference sequence). This CDR3 comprises 14 residues. The ends lost 6 bases at V and 8 bases at J; junction bases unmatched: 4. The CDR3 sequence: CASRWTGGDSPLHF. CDR3 nucleotides: TGTGCCAGCAGGTGGACAGGGGGGGATTCACCCCTCCACTTT.

The chain joins TRBV6-6 to TRBJ2-5; 9 bases map to TRBD1. The trim removed 6 bases at V and 0 bases at J, leaving 5 bases unmatched. Germline assignment: CDR1 MNHNY and CDR2 SVGAGI (reference sequence). The CDR3 sequence is 15 residues long. Here the CDR3 reads CASRRDRENQETQYF. In DNA form, the CDR3 reads TGTGCCAGCAGAAGGGACAGGGAGAACCAAGAGACCCAGTACTTC.

This clonotype was seen a handful of times. The chain links TRBV12-3 or TRBV12-4 to TRBJ2-7; 8 nucleotides match TRBD2. The length of the CDR3 is 15 residues. With 6 bases clipped from V and 2 bases from J, the junction kept 9 bases outside the gene matches. CDR3 in DNA: TGTGCCAGCAGCCCTCCGGGACTAGAGGCCTACGAGCAGTACGTC. Protein: CASSPPGLEAYEQYV.

The chain couples TRBV29-1 to TRBJ2-2, with 7 bases that match TRBD1. This CDR3 is 12 amino acids long. Trimming at V came to 3 bases and at J to 6 bases, leaving 1 base not matched to a gene. The germline gives CDR1 SQVTM, CDR2 ANQGSEA. The CDR3 DNA reads TGCAGCGTTGAGGGGACAGCCGGGGAGCTGTTTTTT. This encodes CSVEGTAGELFF.

This clonotype was counted a single time. V usage is TRBV20-1 and J usage is TRBJ1-4, with 10 bases that match TRBD1. The CDR3 loop spans 15 amino acids. Germline-derived CDR1 and CDR2 are DFQATT and SNEGSKA (reference sequence). With V trimmed by 3 bases and J by 5 bases, 6 bases remained unmatched. The CDR3 DNA reads TGCAGTGCTAGGGAGACAGGGGGCCTGAATGAAAAACTGTTTTTT. Its translation: CSARETGGLNEKLFF.

This clonotype turned up a few times. V and J are TRBV10-3 and TRBJ1-2; no definite D call. Germline-derived CDR1 and CDR2 are ENHRY and SYGVKD. V was clipped by 0 bases and J by 11 bases, with 16 bases between them. The CDR3 covers 14 residues. The CDR3 coding sequence is TGTGCCATCAGTGAGTCGACTGGACTCGGGAGGTACACCTTC. Its translation: CAISESTGLGRYTF.

This clonotype was detected a few times. This chain uses TRBV5-6 with TRBJ1-5; a weak D match, TRBD1 (6 bases). The CDR3 contains 16 residues. CDR1 and CDR2 (germline): SGHDT, YYEEEE. Between the trimmed V and J ends, which lost 5 bases and 0 bases, there was a span of 15 bases. CDR3 DNA sequence: TGTGCCAGCAGAGCGGTCAGGGGCTATAGCAATCAGCCCCAGCATTTT. As protein: CASRAVRGYSNQPQHF.

The J gene is TRBJ1-2, the V gene TRBV12-3 or TRBV12-4; D uncertain. This CDR3 contains 14 residues. The V and J ends lost 6 bases and 6 bases respectively, with 17 bases between them. CDR3: CASSHLSLHNGYTF. CDR3 DNA: TGTGCCAGCAGCCACCTTAGTCTGCACAATGGCTACACCTTC.

The chain combines TRBV4-2 with TRBJ1-2; weak D call: TRBD1 (6 bases). V was pared by 6 bases and J by 5 bases, with 22 bases between. The CDR3 has 16 amino acids. Germline-derived CDR1 and CDR2 are LGHNA and YNFKEQ. CDR3 sequence reads: CASRQKKADRLYGYTF. The DNA of the CDR3 is TGTGCCAGCAGACAAAAAAAGGCGGACAGACTGTATGGCTACACCTTC.

The chain joins TRBV12-3 or TRBV12-4 to TRBJ2-1; possibly TRBD1 for D (6 bases). Trimming took 4 bases from V and 4 from J, leaving 29 bases between them. This CDR3 has 20 amino acids. The CDR3 protein is CASSSPMGRGSIGRYNEQFF. CDR3 nucleotide sequence: TGTGCCAGCAGTTCTCCAATGGGTAGGGGGTCCATCGGTCGTTACAATGAGCAGTTCTTC.

This chain uses TRBV5-1 with TRBJ1-5; 10 bases match TRBD1. Germline V gene data show CDR1 as SGHRS and CDR2 as YFSETQ. This CDR3 is built from 14 residues. Unmatched junction bases numbered 4, after V lost 4 bases and J lost 6 bases. The CDR3: CASSATGGGQPQHF. The CDR3 DNA reads as TGCGCCAGCAGCGCGACAGGGGGCGGTCAGCCCCAGCATTTT.

The table lists this clonotype with a few counts. V and J are TRBV14 and TRBJ2-7, with D uncertain. Trimming cost V 0 bases and J 1 base, with 4 bases left between them. The CDR3 loop spans 13 amino acids. Per the germline V gene, CDR1 is SGHDN and CDR2 is FVKESK. The CDR3 reads CASSQDPSYEQYV. In nucleotides, the CDR3 is TGTGCCAGCAGCCAAGATCCATCCTACGAGCAGTACGTC.

This clonotype has only a few counts. This chain links TRBV7-9 with TRBJ1-1; 7 nucleotides agree with TRBD1. The CDR3 covers 16 residues. CDR1 is SEHNR and CDR2 is FQNEAQ in the germline V gene (reference sequence). V was pared by 1 base and J by 1 base, with 6 bases of the junction left unmatched. This chain's CDR3 is CASSLEVGTENTEAFF. The CDR3 coding sequence is TGTGCCAGCAGCTTAGAGGTGGGGACAGAGAACACTGAAGCTTTCTTT.

V usage is TRBV5-5 and J usage is TRBJ2-1; possibly TRBD1 for D (6 bases). CDR3 size: 15 residues. The germline V gene has CDR1 SGHKS and CDR2 YYEKEE (reference sequence). Trimming took off 5 bases at V and 7 bases at J, with 19 bases between the two ends. The CDR3 spells CASSQPGERLNEQFF. The CDR3 DNA follows: TGTGCCAGCAGTCAACCAGGGGAACGGTTAAATGAGCAGTTCTTC. The full variable domain, in which reference TRBV5-5 and TRBJ2-1 provide the parts outside the CDR3, is DAGVTQSPTHLIKTRGQQVTLRCSPISGHKSVSWYQQVLGQGPQFIFQYYEKEERGRGNFPDRFSARQFPNYSSELNVNALLLGDSALYLCASSQPGERLNEQFFGPGTRLTVL.

The rearrangement links TRBV29-1 to TRBJ2-7, with 7 bases matching TRBD2. After removal of 7 bases from V and 2 bases from J, the junction contained 2 bases not matched to a gene. Germline CDR1 is SQVTM and CDR2 is ANQGSEA. The CDR3 is made up of 11 amino acids. CDR3 region: CSAGTTYEQYV. CDR3 nucleotide sequence: TGCAGCGCCGGGACTACCTACGAGCAGTACGTC.

The V call is TRBV10-3, the J call TRBJ2-2; D is possibly TRBD1 or TRBD2 (5 bases each). CDR1 and CDR2 from the germline V gene are ENHRY and SYGVKD. The CDR3 runs to 16 residues. Trimming removed 9 bases from V and 1 base from J, with 18 bases in between. The CDR3 DNA reads as TGTGCCATTCTAGGGACGGATCCAATGAACACCGGGGAGCTGTTTTTT. Its translation is CAILGTDPMNTGELFF.

The chain employs TRBV9 and TRBJ1-3, with TRBD1 as a possible D gene (5 bases). The germline gives CDR1 SGDLS, CDR2 YYNGEE. The CDR3 length is 15 residues. V was shortened by 2 bases and J by 1 base, with 10 bases between the two germline ends. The CDR3 region is CASSVGGGSGNTIYF. The DNA for the CDR3 is TGTGCCAGCAGCGTCGGGGGAGGTTCTGGAAACACCATATATTTT.